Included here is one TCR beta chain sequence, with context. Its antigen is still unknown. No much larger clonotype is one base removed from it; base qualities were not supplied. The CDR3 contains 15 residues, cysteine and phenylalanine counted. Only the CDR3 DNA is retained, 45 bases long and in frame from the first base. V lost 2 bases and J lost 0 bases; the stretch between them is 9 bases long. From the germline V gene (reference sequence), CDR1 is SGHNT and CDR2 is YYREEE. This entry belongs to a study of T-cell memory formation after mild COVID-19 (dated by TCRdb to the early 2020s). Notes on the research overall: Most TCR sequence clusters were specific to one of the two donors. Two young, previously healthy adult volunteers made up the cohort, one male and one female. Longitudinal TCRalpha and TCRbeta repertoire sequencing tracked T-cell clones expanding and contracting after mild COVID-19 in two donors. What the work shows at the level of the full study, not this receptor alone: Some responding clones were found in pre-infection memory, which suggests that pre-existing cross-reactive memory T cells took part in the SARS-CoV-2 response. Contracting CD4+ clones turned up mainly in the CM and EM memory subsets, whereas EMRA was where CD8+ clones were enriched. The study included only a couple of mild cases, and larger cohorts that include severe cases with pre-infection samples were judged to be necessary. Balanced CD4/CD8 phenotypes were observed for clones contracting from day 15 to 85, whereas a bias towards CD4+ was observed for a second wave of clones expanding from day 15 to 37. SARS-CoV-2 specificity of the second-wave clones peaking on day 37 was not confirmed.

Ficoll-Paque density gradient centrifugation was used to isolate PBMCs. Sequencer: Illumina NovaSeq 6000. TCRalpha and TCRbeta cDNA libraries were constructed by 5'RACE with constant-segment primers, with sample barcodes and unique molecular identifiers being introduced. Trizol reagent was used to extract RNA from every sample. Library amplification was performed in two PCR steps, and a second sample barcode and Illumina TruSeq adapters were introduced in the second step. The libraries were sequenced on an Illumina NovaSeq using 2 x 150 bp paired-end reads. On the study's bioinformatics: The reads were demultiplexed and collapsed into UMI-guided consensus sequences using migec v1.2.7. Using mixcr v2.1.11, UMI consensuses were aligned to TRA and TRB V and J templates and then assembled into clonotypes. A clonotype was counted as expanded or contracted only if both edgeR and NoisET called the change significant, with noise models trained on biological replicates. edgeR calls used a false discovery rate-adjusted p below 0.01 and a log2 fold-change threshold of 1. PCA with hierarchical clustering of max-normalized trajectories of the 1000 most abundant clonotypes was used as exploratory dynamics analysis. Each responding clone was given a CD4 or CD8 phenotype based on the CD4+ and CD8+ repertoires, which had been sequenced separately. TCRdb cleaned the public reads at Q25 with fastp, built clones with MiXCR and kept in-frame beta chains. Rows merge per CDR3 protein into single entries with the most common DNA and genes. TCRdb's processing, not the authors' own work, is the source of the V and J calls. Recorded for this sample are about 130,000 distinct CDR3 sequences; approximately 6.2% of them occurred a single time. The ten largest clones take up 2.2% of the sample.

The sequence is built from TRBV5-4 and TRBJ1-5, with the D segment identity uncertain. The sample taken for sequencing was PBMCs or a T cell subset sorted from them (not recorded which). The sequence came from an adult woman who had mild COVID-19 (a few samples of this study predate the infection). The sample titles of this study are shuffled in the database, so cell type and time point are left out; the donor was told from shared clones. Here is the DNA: TGTGCCAGCAGCTTAGGGCCTTCTAGCAATCAGCCCCAGCATTTT. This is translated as CASSLGPSSNQPQHF.